What follows are 2 T cell receptor beta chains derived from one specimen sequenced in a study of blood T cell repertoires in COVID-19. The method was immunoSEQ multiplex PCR; TCRdb's version includes in-frame clones alone and lacks a portion of them. The sample consists of roughly 290,000 clones, around four fifths of them appearing once. The specimen was peripheral blood. The receptors were sampled from a woman between 45 and 65 years old with active or convalescent COVID-19.

This rearrangement joins TRBV27 to TRBJ2-3; D gene unclear. The CDR3 extends over 13 amino acids. Germline V gene data show CDR1 as MNHEY and CDR2 as SMNVEV (reference sequence). Trimming removed 5 bases at V and 6 bases at J, with 12 bases between. The CDR3 sequence: CASSPPYVDTQYF. CDR3 DNA: TGTGCCAGCAGTCCCCCCTACGTGGATACGCAGTATTTT.

The gene calls are TRBV13 and TRBJ1-4; no firm D call. This CDR3 region has 14 residues. Germline values: CDR1 PRHDT, CDR2 FYEKMQ (reference sequence). V was trimmed by 5 bases and J by 7 bases, leaving 14 bases between them. The CDR3 DNA is TGTGCCAGCAGCGCCCGCCAGGTCCGTGAAAAACTGTTTTTT. Translated, it gives CASSARQVREKLFF.